This T cell receptor (beta chain) was sequenced during a study of blood T cell repertoires in COVID-19. Assay used: immunoSEQ multiplex PCR; TCRdb lists only in-frame clones, some missing. The repertoire holds fewer than 200,000 clones, with roughly four fifths as singletons. Per germline, CDR1 LNHDA and CDR2 SQIVND (reference sequence). This CDR3 region has 15 residues. The V segment lost 7 bases and the J segment 1 base; nucleotides outside the gene matches: 6. Participants' reported clinical history set cohort assignment. Input material: PBMCs or T cells enriched from blood (not recorded which). The source of this sequence is a man aged 50 to 60 who had recovered from COVID-19. The V call is TRBV19, the J call TRBJ1-5, with 8 bases aligning to TRBD1. The CDR3 region has the DNA TGTGCCAGTACCCAGGGGGCCGGGAGCAATCAGCCCCAGCATTTT. It encodes CASTQGAGSNQPQHF.